This T cell receptor (beta chain) derives from a study of T-cell reconstitution after alpha-beta-depleted transplantation in children (dated by TCRdb to about 2016). At the level of the whole study: T-cell immune reconstitution after TCRalphabeta/CD19-depleted allogeneic hematopoietic cell transplantation in children was quantitatively tracked in the study by means of TCR repertoire profiling.

The protocol used for the library was PCR. Sequencer: Illumina HiSeq 2500. TCR libraries were prepared with molecular barcoding, using unique molecular identifiers to normalize TCRbeta repertoire quantification. The public reads were run again by TCRdb, first through fastp at Q25 and then through MiXCR, and only productive beta chains were kept. Duplicate CDR3 protein sequences are folded into a single record with the most common DNA and genes. Within this sample are hundreds of thousands of distinct CDR3 sequences, with over 10% of them counted one time only. The ten largest clones capture 0.79% of the sample. According to the study, the label for this sample's treatment or condition signals: allogeneic hematopoietic cell transplantation with graft depleted of TCRalphabeta T cells and CD19 B cells. Transplant recipients were children who received TCRalphabeta/CD19-depleted allogeneic hematopoietic cell grafts.

This clonotype was seen more than once but under ten times. What antigen it recognizes has not been identified. The sample holds no much larger clone one base away, and base qualities are not on file. Broader findings and caveats from the paper: The apparently early recovery of alphabetaT-cell counts about two months after transplant reportedly depended on only several hundred rapidly expanded clones that came from non-depleted graft cells. In some patients, high TCRbeta diversity at day 60 was attributed to recipient T cells and intrathymic progenitors that had survived conditioning. Over subsequent months, a decline in hyperexpanded clone frequencies was noted, and after one year, T-cell counts and TCRbeta diversity were mostly ascribed to newly produced T cells.

The source was PBMCs, collected before TCRalphabeta/CD19-depleted stem cell transplant. The sequence came from a girl aged 2-15 years with congenital amegakaryocytic thrombocytopenia, due to receive a stem cell transplant.

The DNA reads TGTGCCAGCAGCTTAGGTACTAGCCCCAAGGAGACCCAGTACTTC. Translation gives CASSLGTSPKETQYF. The rearrangement combines TRBV7-9 with TRBJ2-5, and perhaps TRBD2 as D gene, on 6 matching bases. The CDR3 contains 15 residues, cysteine and phenylalanine counted. Just CDR3 DNA is preserved here, 45 bases in frame from base 1. The CDR1 and CDR2 encoded by the germline V gene (reference sequence) are SEHNR and FQNEAQ. V is clipped by 1 base and J by 5 bases, and the sequence between their germline boundaries is 14 bases long.